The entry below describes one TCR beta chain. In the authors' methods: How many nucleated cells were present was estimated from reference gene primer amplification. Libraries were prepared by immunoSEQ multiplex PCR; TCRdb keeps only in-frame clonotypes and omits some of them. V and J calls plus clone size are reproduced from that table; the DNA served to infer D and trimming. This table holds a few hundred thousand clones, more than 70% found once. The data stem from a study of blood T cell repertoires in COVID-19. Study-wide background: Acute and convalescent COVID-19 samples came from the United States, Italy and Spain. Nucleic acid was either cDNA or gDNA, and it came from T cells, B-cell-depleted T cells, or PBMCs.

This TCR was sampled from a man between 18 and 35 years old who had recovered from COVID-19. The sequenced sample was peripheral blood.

The CDR3 sequence is CASSLVATGETEAFF. The CDR3, as DNA: TGCGCCAGCAGCTTGGTGGCGACAGGGGAAACTGAAGCTTTCTTT. This chain joins TRBV5-1 and TRBJ1-1, with TRBD1 matching over 8 bases. The germline V gene has CDR1 SGHRS and CDR2 YFSETQ. Trimming cost V 0 bases and J 5 bases; bases outside gene matches: 6. The CDR3 has 15 amino acids.